This entry is about one TCR beta chain. The data stem from a study of CD8+CD57+ T cells in acquired aplastic anemia. CDR3 and TCR beta VDJ profiling relied on genomic DNA as the template. TCRdb analysed the reads with MiXCR anew, one entry per CDR3 protein. The sample holds about 210,000 distinct CDR3 sequences, roughly 55% seen once. V lost 4 bases to trimming and J lost 4 bases, with 8 bases between them. Germline loops: CDR1 SGHNT, CDR2 YYREEE (reference sequence). The CDR3 length is 13 residues. Material for sequencing was sorted CD4+, CD8+, or CD8+CD57+ T cells (not recorded which) from PBMCs. The sequence derives from a human donor in good health. The chain recombines TRBV5-4 with TRBJ2-2; D unclear. The CDR3 region is CASSQVPTGELFF. The CDR3 nucleotides read TGTGCCAGCAGCCAAGTTCCCACCGGGGAGCTGTTTTTT. The full variable domain, completed using reference TRBV5-4 and TRBJ2-2, is ETGVTQSPTHLIKTRGQQVTLRCSSQSGHNTVSWYQQALGQGPQFIFQYYREEENGRGNFPPRFSGLQFPNYSSELNVNALELDDSALYLCASSQVPTGELFFGEGSRLTVL.